The TCR beta chain under discussion was sequenced for a study of blood T cell repertoires in COVID-19 (dated by TCRdb to 2018 to 2021). A note on the overall study: Collaborator samples came from the United States, Italy and Spain and covered acute and convalescent phases of COVID-19. The prospective study material was composed of cDNA or gDNA derived from T cells, B-cell-depleted T cells, or PBMCs. The dataset comprised deeply sampled blood TCRbeta repertoires from subjects exposed to, actively infected with, or recovered from COVID-19. The repertoires were made available in a free public database intended to serve as a resource for research on the immune response to SARS-CoV-2. The samples were drawn from two sources: the first 160 participants of the ongoing ImmuneRACE study, and 1,200 or so subjects contributed by 6 global collaborators. The sample metadata nearly always contained a de-identified subject ID, COVID-19 status, age in years and sex. HLA class I and class II types, where available, came from metadata supplied by the sample provider rather than from assay-based typing. Points the paper makes about the study in general: How much clinical and demographic metadata was included differed by source and by participant, and the metadata was provided uncurated.

TCRbeta CDR3 regions were amplified from genomic DNA using the immunoSEQ Assay, a bias-controlled multiplex PCR. The original methods were these. The number of nucleated cells in each sample was estimated by amplification of reference gene primers within the assay. To quantify the absolute abundance of each unique TCRbeta CDR3 rearrangement, sequence reads were collapsed and filtered. For each sample, productive Simpson clonality was calculated by taking the square root of Simpson's diversity index across productive rearrangements. TCRdb took over this immuneACCESS table, retaining in-frame rearrangements with V and J assigned. Such tables are incomplete; in checked studies, under half of the missing clones stem from an unresolved V gene, and the remainder is unexplained. Clone size and the V and J calls come from that table; the DNA yielded D and trimming. This sample has a few hundred thousand clones in its table, and more than 70% of those were observed once. The top ten constitute 6.5% to 9.5% of the sample.

This clone was seen only once. Which antigen it targets is not known. The input lacks base qualities; no much larger clone sits a single base away. V ends up 2 bases short and J 4 bases short, with an unmatched junction base count of 12. CDR1 and CDR2 (MNHEY, SMNVEV) derive from the germline V gene (reference sequence). Including cysteine and phenylalanine, the CDR3 has 17 amino acids. Of all the DNA, just the CDR3 is kept, 51 bases in frame from base 1. Another Seattle source contributed samples from volunteer blood donors who had recovered from COVID-19. Each collaborating institution followed its own protocols to collect whole blood in K2EDTA tubes. Collaborator samples were shipped for TCRbeta analysis as frozen whole blood, isolated PBMCs, or DNA extracted from either sample type.

Rearrangement joined TRBV27 to TRBJ2-5, and 8 junctional nucleotides match TRBD2. The sample was peripheral blood. This receptor was identified in a woman in her 50s who had recovered from COVID-19. The DNA reads TGTGCCAGCAGTTTAGGGTGGTCCGCGGGGGGCATAGAGACCCAGTACTTC. The resulting protein is CASSLGWSAGGIETQYF.